One sample yielded the 12 T cell receptor beta chains listed below, sequenced in a study of vaccination and CD4 T cells after COVID-19. The treatment is: approximately 9-day PBMC culture with coronavirus spike peptide pools or control peptides (ViraFEST assay). No antigen has been identified for these receptors. Cultured CD4+ T cells had their DNA profiled by the Oncomine TCR Beta short-read assay. TCRdb independently ran MiXCR on the PCR reads; one entry per CDR3 protein. The sample shows some 5,000 distinct CDR3 sequences, about 50% of them seen only once. The source material was CD4+ T cells from blood, cultured in vitro. The receptor set was obtained from a human donor who had recovered from COVID-19.

The V and J genes are TRBV7-2 and TRBJ2-7; a possible D gene is TRBD1 (5 bases). From germline, CDR1 is SGHTA and CDR2 FQGNSA. Trimming shortened V by 5 bases and J by 2 bases, and 19 bases separated the two germline ends. The CDR3 covers 16 residues. The CDR3 is CASSLYAHRTPYEQYF. CDR3 bases: TGTGCCAGCAGCCTCTACGCCCACAGGACCCCCTACGAGCAGTACTTC. The complete variable domain, with remaining parts taken from reference TRBV7-2 and TRBJ2-7, reads GAGVSQSPSNKVTEKGKDVELRCDPISGHTALYWYRQSLGQGLEFLIYFQGNSAPDKSGLPSDRFSAERTGGSVSTLTIQRTQQEDSAVYLCASSLYAHRTPYEQYFGPGTRLTVT.

The gene calls are TRBV7-2 and TRBJ2-5; 9 bases line up with TRBD2. The junction had 7 bases not matched to a gene; V was cut back by 3 bases and J by 5 bases. Germline V gene sequence: CDR1 SGHTA, CDR2 FQGNSA. The CDR3 covers 15 residues. The CDR3 protein is CASSFSGGVSETQYF. For the CDR3, the DNA is TGTGCCAGCAGCTTTAGCGGGGGCGTTAGTGAGACCCAGTACTTC.

The chain has TRBV20-1 and TRBJ2-3; 7 nucleotides line up with TRBD2. Trimming removed 6 bases from V and 3 bases from J; junction bases left unmatched: 6. This CDR3 is built from 13 residues. In germline, CDR1 is DFQATT, CDR2 SNEGSKA (reference sequence). CDR3 in DNA: TGCAGTGCCCCCAAGCGGGATACAGATACGCAGTATTTT. Protein product: CSAPKRDTDTQYF.

This clonotype appeared a few times. The V and J genes are TRBV20-1 and TRBJ1-2; 9 nucleotides align to TRBD1. The germline V gene has CDR1 DFQATT and CDR2 SNEGSKA (reference sequence). Germline trimming cut 0 bases from V and 3 bases from J; bases unmatched to any gene: 5. This CDR3 is 15 amino acids long. The CDR3 DNA sequence: TGCAGTGCTAGAGATCGTGGACAGGGGTACTATGGCTACACCTTC. It codes for CSARDRGQGYYGYTF.

This rearrangement joins TRBV7-2 to TRBJ1-2; 7 positions agree with TRBD1. V lost 1 base and J lost 4; bases outside the gene matches: 0. This CDR3 spans 13 amino acids. Germline CDR1 SGHTA, CDR2 FQGNSA. CDR3 sequence: CASSLGTGYGYTF. The CDR3 DNA reads TGTGCCAGCAGCTTAGGGACAGGCTATGGCTACACCTTC.

This clonotype was recorded a few times. The chain has TRBV7-9 and TRBJ1-2; D gene uncertain. Germline CDR1 SEHNR, CDR2 FQNEAQ (reference sequence). The CDR3 is 14 amino acids. Trimming shortened V by 6 bases and J by 1 base, and 12 bases separated the two germline ends. CDR3 sequence: CASRSGKGNYGYTF. As DNA, the CDR3 is TGTGCCAGCAGATCAGGAAAGGGTAACTATGGCTACACCTTC.

The V call is TRBV7-3, the J call TRBJ2-1, with D unclear. Trimming removed 4 bases from V and 9 bases from J, with 13 bases in between. CDR3 length: 13 amino acids. Germline V gives CDR1 SGHTA, CDR2 FQGTGA. CDR3 protein: CASSSGPAGEQFF. CDR3 coding DNA: TGTGCCAGCAGCTCTGGACCCGCCGGTGAGCAGTTCTTC.

The chain couples TRBV10-3 to TRBJ1-2, with 8 bases lining up with TRBD1. CDR3 length: 14 residues. The V gene's germline CDR1 is ENHRY and CDR2 SYGVKD. V gave up 7 bases and J gave up 2 bases; unmatched junction bases: 6. In DNA form, the CDR3 reads TGTGCCATCATGCGAGGACAGGGCAACTATGGCTACACCTTC. Protein sequence: CAIMRGQGNYGYTF.

The genes are TRBV7-9 and TRBJ2-5; no reliable D call. CDR3 length: 15 amino acids. V lost 8 bases and J lost 2, with 18 bases in between. Germline V gene sequence: CDR1 SEHNR, CDR2 FQNEAQ (reference sequence). CDR3 loop: CASSPAPLVQETQYF. The CDR3 DNA reads TGTGCCAGCTCCCCAGCCCCGTTGGTACAAGAGACCCAGTACTTC. Combining the CDR3 with reference TRBV7-9 and TRBJ2-5 gives the whole variable domain DTGVSQNPRHKITKRGQNVTFRCDPISEHNRLYWYRQTLGQGPEFLTYFQNEAQLEKSRLLSDRFSAERPKGSFSTLEIQRTEQGDSAMYLCASSPAPLVQETQYFGPGTRLLVL.

The chain uses TRBV7-9 and TRBJ1-2; D unresolved. The length of the CDR3 is 11 residues. The V and J ends lost 5 bases and 8 bases respectively, with 9 bases between them. In germline, CDR1 is SEHNR, CDR2 FQNEAQ (reference sequence). CDR3 DNA: TGTGCCAGCAGCGCCCTTTGGGGCTACACCTTC. It specifies CASSALWGYTF.

The genes are TRBV20-1 and TRBJ1-2; TRBD1 might be the D (6 bases). The V gene lost 1 base and the J gene lost 0 bases, with 9 bases spanning the gap. From germline, CDR1 is DFQATT and CDR2 SNEGSKA (reference sequence). This CDR3 has 14 residues. In DNA form, the CDR3 reads TGCAGTGCTAGAGGGCAGGGGTCTAACTATGGCTACACCTTC. Its protein is CSARGQGSNYGYTF.

The chain joins TRBV20-1 to TRBJ2-7; 13 nucleotides line up with TRBD2. J lost 8 bases, V lost 3 bases, and 10 bases had no gene match. CDR1 is DFQATT and CDR2 is SNEGSKA in the germline V gene (reference sequence). The CDR3 loop spans 15 amino acids. The CDR3 protein is CSASPSGLAGVKQYF. CDR3 DNA: TGCAGTGCTAGTCCCTCCGGACTAGCGGGGGTTAAGCAGTACTTC.